This T cell receptor beta chain was sequenced during a study of OX40 agonist ivuxolimab in advanced cancers. Regarding the complete study: Ivuxolimab was a fully human IgG2 agonistic monoclonal antibody targeting the costimulatory receptor OX40 (CD134). Peripheral TCRbeta sequencing was intended to test whether TCR sequence diversity was altered and clonal T-cell expansion was caused by ivuxolimab. Intravenous ivuxolimab was administered to patients every 2 weeks at six dose levels: 0.01, 0.1, 0.3, 1.5, 3 and 10 mg/kg. Patients were allowed to have had prior anti-PD-1, anti-PD-L1 or anti-CTLA-4 therapy, and approximately 40% of the dose-escalation patients had been treated with checkpoint inhibitors. Partial responses were achieved by three dose-escalation patients, of whom one had hepatocellular carcinoma and two had cutaneous melanoma. Of the 50 or so patients in dose escalation, 19 had hepatocellular carcinoma, around 15 had melanoma, 9 had renal cell carcinoma and 9 had head and neck cancer. In the dose-escalation cohort, 82.7% of patients were male, and the mean age was approximately 60 years, with a range of about 23 to 85. The monotherapy dose-escalation portion (N of about 49 patients) of the phase I ivuxolimab trial is reported in the paper. Overall results and qualifications from the work: After ivuxolimab, CD8+ T cells had more expanded clones than CD4+ T cells on average. At doses from 0.1 to 3.0 mg/kg, clonal expansion was seen in both CD4+ and CD8+ blood T cells between baseline and week 6. In the 0.1-3.0 mg/kg groups, partial responders were among the patients with the lowest normalized peripheral clonal expansion, particularly in CD8+ T cells. Low levels of normalized T-cell clonal expansion were also seen in some patients who did not respond. The antigen specificity of the clonally expanded peripheral T cells was not determined.

Patients with autoimmune disease history or receiving systemic immunosuppression were excluded from the trial. In every dose cohort, peripheral blood was drawn for TCR sequencing at baseline, cycle 4 day 1, and cycle 7 day 1. Samples came from an open-label, multicenter, first-in-human phase I dose-escalation trial of ivuxolimab. Adults with locally advanced or metastatic melanoma, renal cell carcinoma, hepatocellular carcinoma or head and neck squamous cell carcinoma were enrolled in the trial. Before TCR sequencing, CD4+ and CD8+ T cells were separately sorted from peripheral blood. About this clone: Its antigen is not yet known. No much larger clonotype is one base removed from it; base qualities were not supplied. Additional DNA sequences in this sample encode the identical CDR3.

For CDR1 and CDR2, the germline V gene lists SGHRS and YFSETQ. V loses 5 bases at its end and J loses 1 base; junction bases beyond the gene matches: 2. The CDR3 runs 13 amino acids, cysteine and phenylalanine included. Just CDR3 DNA is preserved here, 39 bases in frame from base 1. For sequencing of the TCRbeta CDR3 region, genomic DNA was extracted from the sorted cells. The immunoSEQ Assay was used for sequencing of TCRbeta CDR3 regions. The table was pulled from immuneACCESS by TCRdb, which kept in-frame rearrangements only. Such tables lose some clones; where checked, under half of the loss comes from unresolved V genes, and the rest has no known cause. In all, the sample holds about 150,000 clones, and 90% to 95% of those were seen once. The ten biggest clones cover around 0.31% of the sample.

The source material was CD4+ or CD8+ T cells sorted from blood, sampled in a trial of the OX40 agonist ivuxolimab. The receptor chain draws on TRBV5-1 and TRBJ1-1; 7 bases in the junction line up with TRBD1. The origin of this receptor is an adult with an advanced solid tumor such as melanoma, head and neck, liver or kidney cancer. The CDR3 region has the sequence CASREGANTEAFF. The DNA is TGCGCCAGCAGAGAGGGGGCGAACACTGAAGCTTTCTTT.